The source of this T cell receptor beta chain is a study of T cells in Graves' hyperthyroidism and ophthalmopathy. Regarding the study as a whole: Blood samples included most of the expanded thyroid clonotypes exceeding 0.001. Ophthalmopathy was model-predicted a median roughly 6.3 months pre-onset.

Amplification targeted TCR beta CDR3 regions from RNA transcripts. First-round RT-PCR with HTBI primers amplified the TCR CDR3 region. TCRdb independently ran MiXCR on the multiplex PCR reads; one entry per CDR3 protein. Among under 700,000 distinct CDR3 sequences listed, just over 45% were seen once. Recently diagnosed hyperthyroidism of less than 2 months' duration affected patients aged 18 to 65. Orbital computed tomography and thyroid ultrasound, together with serum TRAb and thyroxine and clinical symptoms, were used for diagnoses. As for this clonotype: Its antigen is undetermined.

Germline CDR1 and CDR2: SGHRS and YFSETQ. V lost 8 bases and J lost 3; bases outside the gene matches: 11. The CDR3 is made up of 14 amino acids. The rearrangement links TRBV5-1 to TRBJ2-7; 7 bases match TRBD1. The TCR sequence derives from a woman aged 18-30 years with Graves' hyperthyroidism. Sequencing was done on a sample of peripheral blood or thyroid tissue (not recorded which). The DNA for the CDR3 is TGCGCCAGGCGATCCGGGACAGCGGTCTACGAGCAGTACGTC. Its translation is CARRSGTAVYEQYV.